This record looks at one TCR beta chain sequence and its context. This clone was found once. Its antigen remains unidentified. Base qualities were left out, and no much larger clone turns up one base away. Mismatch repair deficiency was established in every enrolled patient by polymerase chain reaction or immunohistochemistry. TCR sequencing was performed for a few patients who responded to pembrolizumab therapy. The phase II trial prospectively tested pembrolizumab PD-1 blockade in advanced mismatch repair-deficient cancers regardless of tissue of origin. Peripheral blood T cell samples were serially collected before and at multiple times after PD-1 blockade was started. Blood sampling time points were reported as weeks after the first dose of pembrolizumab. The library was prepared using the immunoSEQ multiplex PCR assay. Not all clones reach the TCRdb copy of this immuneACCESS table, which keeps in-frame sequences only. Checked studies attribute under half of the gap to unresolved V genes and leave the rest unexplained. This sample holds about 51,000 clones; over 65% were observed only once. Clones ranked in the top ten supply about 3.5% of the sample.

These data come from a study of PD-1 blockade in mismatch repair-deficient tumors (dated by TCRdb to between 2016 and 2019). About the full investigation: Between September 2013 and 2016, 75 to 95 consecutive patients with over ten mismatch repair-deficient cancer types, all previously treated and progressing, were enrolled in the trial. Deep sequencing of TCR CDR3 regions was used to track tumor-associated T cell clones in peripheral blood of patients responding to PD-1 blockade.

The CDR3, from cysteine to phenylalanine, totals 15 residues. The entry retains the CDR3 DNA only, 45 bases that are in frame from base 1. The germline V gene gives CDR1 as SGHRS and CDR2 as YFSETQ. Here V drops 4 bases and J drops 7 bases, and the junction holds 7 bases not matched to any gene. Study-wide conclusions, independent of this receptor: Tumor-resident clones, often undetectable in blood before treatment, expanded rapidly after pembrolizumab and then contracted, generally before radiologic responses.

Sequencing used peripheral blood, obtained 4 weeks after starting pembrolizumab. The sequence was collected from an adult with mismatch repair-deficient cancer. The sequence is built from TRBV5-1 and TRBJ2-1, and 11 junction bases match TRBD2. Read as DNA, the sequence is TGCGCCAGCAGCCCCACTAGCGGGAGTGAGAATGAGCAGTTCTTC. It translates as CASSPTSGSENEQFF.